These 7 T cell receptor beta chains were all obtained from the same sample, sequenced in a study of cytomegalovirus exposure and HLA in healthy donors. PCR was performed using 60 Vbeta and 13 Jbeta primers. Method: immunoSEQ multiplex PCR; TCRdb's copy keeps in-frame clones and lacks some. The repertoire holds around 200,000 clones, 82% seen once, with around 0.8% in the top ten. Sequences were obtained from PBMCs. The receptors stem from a woman aged 18-29 years in good health and CMV-seronegative.

The V gene is TRBV19, the J gene TRBJ1-4; 8 bases align to TRBD1. CDR1 and CDR2 (germline): LNHDA, SQIVND (reference sequence). V gave up 1 base and J gave up 7 bases; unmatched junction bases: 5. This CDR3 has 15 amino acids. CDR3 amino acids: CASSIAGTGGEKLFF. The CDR3, as DNA: TGTGCCAGTAGTATAGCCGGGACAGGCGGTGAAAAACTGTTTTTT.

The chain couples TRBV7-9 to TRBJ2-1; 9 bases line up with TRBD1. From germline, CDR1 is SEHNR and CDR2 FQNEAQ (reference sequence). This CDR3 is built from 14 residues. J gave up 9 bases and V 5 bases, and 8 bases lay outside the gene matches. The CDR3 bases are TGTGCCAGCAGCCCTAGACAGGGGGTGAGTGAGCAGTTCTTC. Translation: CASSPRQGVSEQFF.

The V call is TRBV10-1, the J call TRBJ1-1, with a tentative D call TRBD1 (5 bases). V was shortened by 2 bases and J by 11 bases, with 18 bases between the two germline ends. Germline lookup yields CDR1 WNHNN and CDR2 SYGVQD (reference sequence). The CDR3 runs to 14 residues. CDR3 loop: CASSESGTLEVAFF. CDR3 in DNA: TGCGCCAGCAGTGAGAGCGGGACTTTGGAGGTGGCTTTCTTT.

This clone showed up just a few times. V usage is TRBV5-1 and J usage is TRBJ2-5; the D gene is possibly TRBD1 (6 bases). From germline, CDR1 is SGHRS and CDR2 YFSETQ. Between the trimmed V and J ends, which lost 4 bases and 3 bases, there was a span of 10 bases. The CDR3 extends over 13 amino acids. The CDR3 region is CASSVTGEETQYF. CDR3 coding DNA: TGCGCCAGCAGCGTGACAGGAGAAGAGACCCAGTACTTC.

The chain employs TRBV13 and TRBJ2-3; D is unclear. This CDR3 is 16 amino acids long. CDR1 is PRHDT, CDR2 FYEKMQ, per germline (reference sequence). V dropped 2 bases and J dropped 1 base, with 13 bases sitting between them. CDR3 coding DNA: TGTGCCAGCAGCTTACCCACTAAAGACGGCACAGATACGCAGTATTTT. Its translation: CASSLPTKDGTDTQYF. Combining the CDR3 with reference TRBV13 and TRBJ2-3 gives the whole variable domain AAGVIQSPRHLIKEKRETATLKCYPIPRHDTVYWYQQGPGQDPQFLISFYEKMQSDKGSIPDRFSAQQFSDYHSELNMSSLELGDSALYFCASSLPTKDGTDTQYFGPGTRLTVL.

The rearrangement uses TRBV6-1 and TRBJ2-1; TRBD1 is a possible D gene (5 bases). Trimming cost V 0 bases and J 0 bases, with 15 bases left between them. The CDR3 totals 18 residues. Germline CDR1 and CDR2: MNHNS and SASEGT. CDR3 coding DNA: TGTGCCAGCAGTGAAGCGCGAACAGGTCCCCGCTCCTACAATGAGCAGTTCTTC. Amino acid sequence: CASSEARTGPRSYNEQFF.

The genes are TRBV7-8 and TRBJ2-7; the match to TRBD2 covers 7 bases. Germline V gene sequence: CDR1 SGHVS, CDR2 FQNEAQ. The CDR3 extends over 15 amino acids. J was trimmed by 2 bases and V by 0 bases; bases with no gene match: 4. The chain's CDR3 is CASSLAAGVPYEQYF. CDR3 DNA: TGTGCCAGCAGCTTAGCGGCGGGAGTCCCCTACGAGCAGTACTTC.